The clone carrying this T cell receptor beta chain was found a few times. Its specificity is unknown. CDR1 and CDR2 (germline): MGHRA, YSYEKL. V lost 6 bases, J lost 5 bases, and 13 bases lay in between. This CDR3 region has 13 residues. This record belongs to a study of T cell repertoires in cytomegalovirus infection. Across the study: Signatures in public TCR beta sequences pointed to both CMV infection and matching HLA type. Study conclusions and caveats: Dominating the ex vivo response were TCR beta clonotypes that were CMV-specific and HLA-C-restricted.

A single record per CDR3 protein comes from TCRdb applying MiXCR to the reads. The sample lists more than 45,000 distinct CDR3 sequences; roughly a fifth were seen once. The rearrangement joins TRBV4-1 to TRBJ2-5, with D possibly being TRBD1 (6 bases). The receptor was derived from a human donor in good health (CMV status not recorded). Some clones in this sample may be carry-over from other donors' samples. The specimen comprised CD8+ T cells from cultured PBMCs, sampled from culture after CMV antigen stimulation. The CDR3 is CASRKTGMETQYF. The DNA of the CDR3 is TGCGCCAGCAGGAAAACAGGGATGGAGACCCAGTACTTC.